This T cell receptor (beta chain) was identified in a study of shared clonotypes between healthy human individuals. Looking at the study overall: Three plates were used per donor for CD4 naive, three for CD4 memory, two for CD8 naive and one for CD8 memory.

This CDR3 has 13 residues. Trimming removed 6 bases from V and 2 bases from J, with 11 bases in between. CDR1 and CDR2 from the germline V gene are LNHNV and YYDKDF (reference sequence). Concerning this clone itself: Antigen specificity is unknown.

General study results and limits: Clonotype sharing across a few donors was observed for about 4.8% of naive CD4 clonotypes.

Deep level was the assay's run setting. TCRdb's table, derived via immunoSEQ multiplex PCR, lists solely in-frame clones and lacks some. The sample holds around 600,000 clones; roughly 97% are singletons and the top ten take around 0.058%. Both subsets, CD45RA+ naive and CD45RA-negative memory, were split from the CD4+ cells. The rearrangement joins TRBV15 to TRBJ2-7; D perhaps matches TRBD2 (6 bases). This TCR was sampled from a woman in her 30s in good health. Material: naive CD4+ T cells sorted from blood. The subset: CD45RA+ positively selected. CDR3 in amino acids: CATRERATYEQYF. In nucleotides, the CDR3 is TGTGCCACCAGAGAGCGGGCCACCTACGAGCAGTACTTC. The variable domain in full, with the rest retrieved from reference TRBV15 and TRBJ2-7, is DAMVIQNPRYQVTQFGKPVTLSCSQTLNHNVMYWYQQKSSQAPKLLFHYYDKDFNNEADTPDNFQSRRPNTSFCFLDIRSPGLGDTAMYLCATRERATYEQYFGPGTRLTVT.